A selection of T cell receptor beta chains follows, all from one sample in a study of cytomegalovirus exposure and HLA in healthy donors. Some clones are missing from TCRdb's copy, which holds only in-frame ones; the method was immunoSEQ multiplex PCR. The data show approximately 200,000 clones, around 80% seen once. The sample comprised PBMCs. The receptors here all came from a woman aged 25 to 39 in good health and CMV-seropositive. Each CDR3 is given with its conserved first and last residue. A D gene is named only where the DNA matches it firmly. Rows give clone size only sometimes, using once, few, many, or a class for an expanded clone.

j_gene	v_gene	d_gene	abundance	CDR3aa	CDR3nt
TRBJ2-5	TRBV6-6	-	-	CASSSTDYQETQYF	TGTGCCAGCAGTTCAACGGACTACCAAGAGACCCAGTACTTC
TRBJ1-5	TRBV19	-	few	CATQQGSQPQHF	TGTGCCACCCAACAGGGAAGTCAGCCCCAGCATTTT
TRBJ1-1	TRBV18	TRBD1	-	CASSPRTGENTEAFF	TGTGCCAGCTCACCCCGGACAGGGGAGAACACTGAAGCTTTCTTT
TRBJ1-1	TRBV6-5	TRBD1	-	CASSYGDRDTEAFF	TGTGCCAGCAGTTACGGGGACAGGGACACTGAAGCTTTCTTT
TRBJ2-7	TRBV5-4	-	-	CASSWTDRYEQYF	TGTGCCAGCAGCTGGACTGACCGCTACGAGCAGTACTTC
TRBJ2-1	TRBV9	TRBD2	-	CASSVEAGVISSAFDEQFF	TGTGCCAGCAGCGTAGAGGCGGGAGTTATATCTTCGGCTTTTGATGAGCAGTTCTTC
TRBJ2-7	TRBV27	-	once	CASSFAPGEQYF	TGTGCCAGCAGTTTCGCCCCAGGCGAGCAGTACTTC
TRBJ1-2	TRBV6-5	-	once	CASRQQGESGYTF	TGTGCCAGCAGGCAACAGGGAGAATCTGGCTACACCTTC
TRBJ1-2	TRBV29-1	-	once	CSVESQGYGYTF	TGCAGCGTTGAATCTCAGGGCTATGGCTACACCTTC
TRBJ1-2	TRBV7-9	TRBD1	few	CASSLTGNGYTF	TGTGCCAGCAGCTTGACAGGGAATGGCTACACCTTC
TRBJ2-1	TRBV15	-	few	CATSPRLGNEQFF	TGTGCCACCAGCCCACGACTGGGCAATGAGCAGTTCTTC
TRBJ2-7	TRBV5-1	TRBD2	-	CASSLESGRLGEQYF	TGCGCCAGCAGCTTAGAAAGCGGGAGGTTGGGAGAGCAGTACTTC
TRBJ1-3	TRBV10-1	-	-	CASSSDTSGNTIYF	TGCGCCAGCAGCTCCGACACCAGCGGAAACACCATATATTTT
TRBJ2-4	TRBV5-1	-	-	CASNPGTSTKNIQYF	TGCGCCAGCAACCCCGGGACATCAACCAAAAACATTCAGTACTTC
TRBJ1-1	TRBV6-6	TRBD1	-	CASSDAGQGTAEAFF	TGTGCCAGCAGTGATGCCGGACAGGGGACGGCTGAAGCTTTCTTT
TRBJ2-7	TRBV11-1	TRBD2	-	CASSAPGASGTYEQYF	TGTGCCAGCAGCGCACCGGGGGCTAGCGGGACCTACGAGCAGTACTTC
TRBJ2-1	TRBV7-7	-	-	CASSSGFGSYNEQFF	TGTGCTAGCAGCTCAGGGTTCGGCTCCTACAATGAGCAGTTCTTC
TRBJ1-5	TRBV28	-	-	CASSARQPQHF	TGTGCCAGCAGCGCGAGGCAGCCCCAGCATTTT
TRBJ1-2	TRBV9	-	-	CASSVGVGRAYGYTF	TGTGCCAGCAGCGTAGGGGTGGGGAGGGCCTATGGCTACACCTTC
TRBJ2-7	TRBV15	-	few	CATSREGGAYEQYF	TGTGCCACCAGCAGAGAGGGCGGGGCCTACGAGCAGTACTTC
TRBJ2-1	TRBV6-5	TRBD2	once	CASSDGLAGIEQFF	TGTGCCAGCTCGGACGGACTAGCGGGCATTGAGCAGTTCTTC
TRBJ1-2	TRBV7-2	-	-	CASSLAVAGPGYTF	TGTGCCAGCAGCTTAGCGGTGGCAGGTCCTGGCTACACCTTC
TRBJ2-1	TRBV5-1	TRBD2	-	CASSPGTSGTDEQFF	TGCGCCAGCAGCCCGGGGACTAGCGGGACTGATGAGCAGTTCTTC
TRBJ1-5	TRBV5-6	-	-	CASSYTGSNQPQHF	TGTGCCAGCAGCTACACAGGGTCCAATCAGCCCCAGCATTTT
TRBJ2-5	TRBV2	-	-	CASKYRETQYF	TGTGCCAGCAAATATCGAGAGACCCAGTACTTC
TRBJ1-1	TRBV27	-	once	CASSLLQGRTEAFF	TGTGCCAGCAGTTTGCTACAGGGTAGGACTGAAGCTTTCTTT